The next 20 T cell receptor beta chains were all read from a single sample in a study of regulatory T cells in long-lasting Graves disease. With iRepertoire HTBI primers and Arm-PCR of CDR3 regions, TCR beta libraries were built. TCRdb reanalysed the multiplex PCR reads using MiXCR and keeps one entry per CDR3 protein. The table has roughly 430,000 distinct CDR3 sequences, under 25% seen once; the top ten hold about 13%. Time point here: persistent/refractory GD, antithyroid drugs over 5 years with positive TRAb. The TCR library was made from RNA extracted from PBMCs. Sequenced material: peripheral blood mononuclear cells (PBMCs), taken when the disease was refractory, from a patient treated with antithyroid drugs. Receptor source: a female donor with Graves disease.

This clonotype has at least ten counts. This chain connects TRBV6-1 to TRBJ2-7, with D possibly being TRBD1 (6 bases). V lost 2 bases and J lost 5, with 13 bases in between. The CDR3 contains 14 residues. CDR1 is MNHNS and CDR2 is SASEGT in the germline V gene. CDR3 nucleotides: TGTGCCAGCAGTGAAATTACAGGGTCCCACGAGCAGTACTTC. This gives the protein CASSEITGSHEQYF.

The gene calls are TRBV28 and TRBJ1-2, with 7 bases lining up with TRBD1. V lost 5 bases to trimming and J lost 8 bases; unmatched junction nucleotides: 14. The length of the CDR3 is 15 residues. Germline V gives CDR1 MDHEN, CDR2 SYDVKM. CDR3 sequence: CASSPTGTVTMGYTF. The CDR3 nucleotides are TGTGCCAGCAGTCCAACCGGGACAGTAACCATGGGCTACACCTTC.

This clonotype was detected many times. The chain joins TRBV6-1 to TRBJ2-7; D possibly corresponds to TRBD2 (5 bases). The germline gives CDR1 MNHNS, CDR2 SASEGT. This CDR3 contains 14 residues. V was cut by 7 bases and J by 1 base, with 14 bases left in between. CDR3 region: CASTQRESSYEQYF. The CDR3 nucleotides read TGTGCCAGCACACAGAGGGAAAGTTCCTACGAGCAGTACTTC.

Many counts were recorded for this clonotype. V gene TRBV18 combines with J gene TRBJ1-5, with TRBD1 matching 8 bases. With 5 bases clipped from V and 3 bases from J, the junction kept 6 bases outside the gene matches. The germline V gene has CDR1 KGHSH and CDR2 LQKENI. This CDR3 comprises 15 residues. The CDR3 DNA reads as TGTGCCAGCTCAGAGGGACAGGCCCACAATCAGCCCCAGCATTTT. This sequence encodes CASSEGQAHNQPQHF.

This clonotype has a count of ten or more. The chain carries TRBV28 and TRBJ2-7; TRBD1 might be the D (6 bases). In germline, CDR1 is MDHEN, CDR2 SYDVKM. CDR3 size: 11 residues. V lost 5 bases and J 6 bases, leaving 8 bases between the germline ends. In nucleotides, the CDR3 is TGTGCCAGCAGTATCAGGGGCGAGCAGTACTTC. This codes for CASSIRGEQYF.

This clonotype was counted at least ten times. This chain connects TRBV29-1 to TRBJ2-5; D is unresolved. Germline-derived CDR1 and CDR2 are SQVTM and ANQGSEA. Trimming removed 4 bases at V and 5 bases at J, with 11 bases between. The CDR3 has 12 residues. CDR3 in DNA: TGCAGCGTTGTCTATCTGGACGAGACCCAGTACTTC. Translating it yields CSVVYLDETQYF.

This clonotype was observed at least ten times. The chain recombines TRBV18 with TRBJ1-2; 7 nucleotides match TRBD1. CDR3 size: 15 residues. The V segment lost 5 bases and the J segment 4 bases; nucleotides outside the gene matches: 10. Germline V lookup: CDR1 KGHSH, CDR2 LQKENI. CDR3 nucleotides: TGTGCCAGCTCAGCCCGAGACAGGGAGGTCTATGGCTACACCTTC. Amino acids: CASSARDREVYGYTF.

The V gene is TRBV18, the J gene TRBJ2-2; D perhaps matches TRBD1 (6 bases). Trimming shortened V by 3 bases and J by 4 bases, and 6 bases separated the two germline ends. The CDR3 has 13 amino acids. Germline CDR1 is KGHSH and CDR2 is LQKENI. CDR3 sequence (DNA): TGTGCCAGCTCACCGGACAGCACCGGGGAGCTGTTTTTT. Protein product: CASSPDSTGELFF.

The V gene is TRBV6-2 or TRBV6-3, the J gene TRBJ2-7; a possible D gene is TRBD2 (6 bases). With 3 bases removed from V and 5 bases from J, the gap between germline ends came to 29 bases. The CDR3 sequence is 19 residues long. In germline, CDR1 is MNHEY, CDR2 SVGEGT. CDR3 sequence (DNA): TGTGCCAGCAGTTATCGACCCCCGGCAGATTGGGGGAGGCTCGACGAGCAGTACTTC. It encodes CASSYRPPADWGRLDEQYF.

In its sample, this clonotype was seen many times. The chain links TRBV2 to TRBJ2-5; weak D call: TRBD2 (6 bases). The germline V gene has CDR1 SNHLY and CDR2 FYNNEI. The CDR3 is made up of 18 amino acids. The V end lost 6 bases, the J end lost 1 base, and 24 bases lay between the germline ends. CDR3 in amino acids: CASSGLLGQQYSQETQYF. DNA of the CDR3: TGTGCCAGCAGCGGACTATTGGGCCAACAATACAGCCAAGAGACCCAGTACTTC.

The genes are TRBV7-9 and TRBJ1-1, with D possibly TRBD1 on 5 matching bases. The CDR3 contains 14 residues. Germline V gene data show CDR1 as SEHNR and CDR2 as FQNEAQ (reference sequence). V gave up 0 bases and J gave up 3 bases, with 8 bases separating them. The CDR3 spells CASSLARQYTEAFF. CDR3 bases: TGTGCCAGCAGCTTAGCAAGACAGTACACTGAAGCTTTCTTT.

The chain joins TRBV12-3 or TRBV12-4 to TRBJ2-1; D is perhaps TRBD2 (6 bases). The V end was cut by 0 bases, the J end by 1 base, with 10 bases between. The CDR3 is 16 residues long. CDR3 in DNA: TGTGCCAGCAGTTTAGCTGGTGGGGGGTCCTACAATGAGCAGTTCTTC. Its translation is CASSLAGGGSYNEQFF.

J is TRBJ2-3 and V is TRBV20-1; 9 positions agree with TRBD2. The V gene end was trimmed by 6 bases and the J gene end by 4 bases; junction bases not matched to a gene: 5. Looked up from germline, CDR1 is DFQATT and CDR2 is SNEGSKA (reference sequence). The CDR3 spans 13 residues. CDR3 bases: TGCAGTGCCCCGGGACTAGCAGCAGATACGCAGTATTTT. Its translation is CSAPGLAADTQYF.

This chain joins TRBV20-1 and TRBJ2-7; possibly TRBD1 for D (6 bases). The germline CDR1 and CDR2 sequences are DFQATT and SNEGSKA (reference sequence). The germline V and J ends were trimmed by 3 bases and 3 bases, with 9 bases remaining between them. The CDR3 consists of 12 residues. CDR3 amino acids: CSASGTYYEQYF. The CDR3 nucleotides are TGCAGTGCTAGCGGGACATACTACGAGCAGTACTTC.

This clonotype was counted many times. This chain uses TRBV19 with TRBJ2-7; 7 nucleotides agree with TRBD2. The V gene's germline CDR1 is LNHDA and CDR2 SQIVND (reference sequence). V shed 4 bases and J 3 bases; nucleotides not matched to a gene: 6. CDR3 length: 14 amino acids. CDR3 protein: CASSSASGLYEQYF. CDR3 DNA: TGTGCCAGTAGTAGCGCTAGCGGCCTCTACGAGCAGTACTTC.

The chain recombines TRBV9 with TRBJ2-5, with 14 bases fitting TRBD2. This CDR3 is built from 16 residues. V gave up 3 bases and J gave up 5 bases; unmatched junction bases: 6. The germline V gene encodes CDR1 SGDLS and CDR2 YYNGEE. This CDR3 is CASSGRLAGGSETQYF. In DNA, the CDR3 is TGTGCCAGCAGCGGAAGACTAGCGGGAGGGTCGGAGACCCAGTACTTC.

This clonotype was seen more than once but under ten times. The V call is TRBV20-1, the J call TRBJ2-7; 10 nucleotides match TRBD1. The junction had 9 bases not matched to a gene; V was cut back by 7 bases and J by 9 bases. CDR3 size: 12 residues. Germline V gene lookup returns CDR1 DFQATT and CDR2 SNEGSKA (reference sequence). CDR3 DNA: TGCAGTGGCGGGACAGGGGTGCTGGGGCAGTACTTC. Translation gives CSGGTGVLGQYF.

This clonotype was detected ten times or more. The CDR3 DNA reads as TGTGCCAGCAGCTTTCAGGGGGGAGATGGCTACACCTTC. Translation: CASSFQGGDGYTF. J is TRBJ1-2 and V is TRBV7-8; 7 bases fit TRBD1. Germline CDR1 SGHVS, CDR2 FQNEAQ. Trimming cost V 3 bases and J 6 bases; bases outside gene matches: 4. The CDR3 covers 13 residues. Full variable domain (outside the CDR3, taken from reference TRBV7-8 and TRBJ1-2): GAGVSQSPRYKVAKRGQDVALRCDPISGHVSLFWYQQALGQGPEFLTYFQNEAQLDKSGLPSDRFFAERPEGSVSTLKIQRTQQEDSAVYLCASSFQGGDGYTFGSGTRLTVV.

This clonotype has a count of ten or more. The CDR3 spells CASSQRAVLSYEQYF. Here the CDR3 DNA reads TGTGCCAGCAGCCAAAGGGCGGTTCTCTCCTACGAGCAGTACTTC. The chain has TRBV3-1 and TRBJ2-7; no clear D. V lost 2 bases to trimming and J lost 0 bases, with 11 bases between them. The CDR3 sequence is 15 residues long. Germline values: CDR1 LGHDT, CDR2 YNNKEL (reference sequence).

This clonotype was counted many times. The CDR3 reads CAISPGHLRTYEQYF. CDR3 coding DNA: TGTGCCATCAGTCCAGGGCATTTAAGGACCTACGAGCAGTACTTC. The J gene is TRBJ2-7, the V gene TRBV10-3; TRBD1 might be the D (5 bases). The CDR3 sequence is 15 residues long. CDR1 is ENHRY and CDR2 is SYGVKD in the germline V gene. V was shortened by 5 bases and J by 2 bases, with 16 bases between the two germline ends.